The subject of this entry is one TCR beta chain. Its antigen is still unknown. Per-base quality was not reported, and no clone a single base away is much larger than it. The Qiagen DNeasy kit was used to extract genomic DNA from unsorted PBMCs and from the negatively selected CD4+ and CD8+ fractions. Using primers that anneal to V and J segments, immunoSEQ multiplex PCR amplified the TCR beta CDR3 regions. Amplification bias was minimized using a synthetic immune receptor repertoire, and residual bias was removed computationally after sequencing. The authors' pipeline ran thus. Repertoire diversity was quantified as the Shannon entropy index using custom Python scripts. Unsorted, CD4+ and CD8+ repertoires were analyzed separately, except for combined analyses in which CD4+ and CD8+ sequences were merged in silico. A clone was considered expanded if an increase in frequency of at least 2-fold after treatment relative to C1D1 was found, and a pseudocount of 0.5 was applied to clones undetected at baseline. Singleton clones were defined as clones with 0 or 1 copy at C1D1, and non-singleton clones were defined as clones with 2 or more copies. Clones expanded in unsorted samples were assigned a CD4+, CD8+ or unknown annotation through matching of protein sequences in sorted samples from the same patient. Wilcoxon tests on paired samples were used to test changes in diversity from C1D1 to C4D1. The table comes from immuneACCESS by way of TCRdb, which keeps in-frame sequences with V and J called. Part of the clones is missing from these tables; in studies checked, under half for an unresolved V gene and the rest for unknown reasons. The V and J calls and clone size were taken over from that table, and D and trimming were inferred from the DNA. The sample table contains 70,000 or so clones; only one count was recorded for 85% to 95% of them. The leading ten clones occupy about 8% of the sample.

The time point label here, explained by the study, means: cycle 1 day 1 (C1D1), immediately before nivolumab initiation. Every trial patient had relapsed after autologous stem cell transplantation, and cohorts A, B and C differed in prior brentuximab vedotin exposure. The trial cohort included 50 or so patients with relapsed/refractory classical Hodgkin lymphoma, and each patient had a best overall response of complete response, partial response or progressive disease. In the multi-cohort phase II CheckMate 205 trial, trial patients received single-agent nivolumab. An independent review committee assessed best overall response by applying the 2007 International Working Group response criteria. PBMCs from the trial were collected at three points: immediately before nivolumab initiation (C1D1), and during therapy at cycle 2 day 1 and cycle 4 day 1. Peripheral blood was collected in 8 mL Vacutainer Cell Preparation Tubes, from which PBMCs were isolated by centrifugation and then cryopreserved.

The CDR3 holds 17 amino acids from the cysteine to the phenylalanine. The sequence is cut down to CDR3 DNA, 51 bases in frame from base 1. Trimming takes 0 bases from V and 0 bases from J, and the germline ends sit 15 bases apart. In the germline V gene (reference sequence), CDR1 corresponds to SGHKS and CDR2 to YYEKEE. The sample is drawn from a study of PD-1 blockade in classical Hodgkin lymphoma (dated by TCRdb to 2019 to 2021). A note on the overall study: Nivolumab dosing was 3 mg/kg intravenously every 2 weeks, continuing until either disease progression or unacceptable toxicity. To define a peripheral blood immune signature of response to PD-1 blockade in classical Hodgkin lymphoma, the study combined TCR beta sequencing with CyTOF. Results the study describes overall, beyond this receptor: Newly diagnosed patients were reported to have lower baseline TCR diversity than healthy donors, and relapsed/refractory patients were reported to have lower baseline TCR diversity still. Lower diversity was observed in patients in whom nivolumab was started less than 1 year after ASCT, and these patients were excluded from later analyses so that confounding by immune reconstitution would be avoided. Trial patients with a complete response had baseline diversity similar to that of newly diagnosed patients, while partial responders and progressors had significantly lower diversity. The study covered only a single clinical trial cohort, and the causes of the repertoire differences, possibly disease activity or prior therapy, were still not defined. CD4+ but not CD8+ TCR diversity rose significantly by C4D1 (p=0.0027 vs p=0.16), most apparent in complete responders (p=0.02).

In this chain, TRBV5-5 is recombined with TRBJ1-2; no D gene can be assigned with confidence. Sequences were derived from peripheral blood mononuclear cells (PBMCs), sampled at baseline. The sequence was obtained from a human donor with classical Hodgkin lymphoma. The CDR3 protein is CASSLDAGRASNYGYTF. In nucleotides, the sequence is TGTGCCAGCAGCTTGGACGCAGGAAGGGCTTCTAACTATGGCTACACCTTC.